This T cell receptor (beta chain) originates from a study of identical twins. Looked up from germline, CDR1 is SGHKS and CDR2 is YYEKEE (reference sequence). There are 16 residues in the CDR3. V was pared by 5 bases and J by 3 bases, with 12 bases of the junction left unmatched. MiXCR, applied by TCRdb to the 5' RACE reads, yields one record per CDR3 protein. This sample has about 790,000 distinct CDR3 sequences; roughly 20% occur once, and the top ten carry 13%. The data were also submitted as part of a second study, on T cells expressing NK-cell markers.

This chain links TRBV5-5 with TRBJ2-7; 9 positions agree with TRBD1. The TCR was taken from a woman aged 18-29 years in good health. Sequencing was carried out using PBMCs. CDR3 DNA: TGTGCCAGCAGTTGGGGGTCCGGGACAGGGTTCTACGAGCAGTACTTC. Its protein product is CASSWGSGTGFYEQYF.